This T cell receptor beta chain was identified in a study of monozygotic twins with inflammatory bowel disease. The CDR3 is made up of 14 amino acids. In germline, CDR1 is SGHRS, CDR2 YFSETQ. About this clonotype itself: The antigen is unknown.

Findings and limits, study-wide: Repertoire similarity matched across concordant and discordant twins, perhaps owing to limited power. Inverse Simpson values showed less TCRbeta diversity in IBD patients than in their healthy co-twins. Lower sharing of clonotypes with other individuals was seen in IBD patients than in healthy twins. This was most marked in patients showing signs of disease activity.

TCRdb re-called the 5' RACE reads and catalogs CDR3 proteins one per entry, DNA excluded. Here the sample table reports approximately 400,000 distinct CDR3 sequences. Sequencing used blood. This TCR derives from a human donor with ulcerative colitis or Crohn's disease, or a healthy co-twin of an affected twin (not recorded which). This rearrangement joins TRBV5-1 to TRBJ2-5; there is no DNA to check the TCRdb D call of TRBD2. CDR3 protein: CASSLRAGDETQYF.